The sequence of this T cell receptor beta chain was determined in a study of blood T cell repertoires in COVID-19. The overall study: The analysed material was cDNA or gDNA that came from T cells, B-cell-depleted T cells, or PBMCs.

As originally analysed: Amplified reference gene primers provided the basis for estimating nucleated cell counts. Method: immunoSEQ multiplex PCR; TCRdb's copy keeps in-frame clones and lacks some. The D gene and trimming were derived from the DNA, and the V and J assignments and clone size from that table. The table shows over 60,000 clones, with approximately 88% occurring only once. CDR3 size: 16 residues. The ends were cut back, 0 bases at V and 2 bases at J, with 12 bases in the middle. Looked up from germline, CDR1 is SGHRS and CDR2 is YFSETQ. V gene TRBV5-1 combines with J gene TRBJ2-1; D may be TRBD2 (5 bases). Sequencing was performed on peripheral blood. The receptor's source is a human donor in a cohort sampled during active COVID-19. CDR3 DNA sequence: TGCGCCAGCAGCTTGGCGGGCGGGCCGACCTACAATGAGCAGTTCTTC. This translates into CASSLAGGPTYNEQFF.